Reported below is one T cell receptor (beta chain). The CDR3 is 18 residues long. V lost 10 bases to trimming and J lost 7 bases; unmatched junction nucleotides: 20. The germline V gene encodes CDR1 ENHRY and CDR2 SYGVKD. The sample originates from a study of OX40 agonist ivuxolimab in advanced cancers. Repertoires were generated with immunoSEQ multiplex PCR, while TCRdb's copy carries only in-frame clones and drops some. The sample holds roughly 53,000 clones, less than 90% seen once. This clonotype was sampled from an adult with an advanced solid tumor such as melanoma, head and neck, liver or kidney cancer. This specimen consisted of CD4+ or CD8+ T cells sorted from blood, obtained in a trial of the OX40 agonist ivuxolimab. The chain employs TRBV10-3 and TRBJ2-1; 12 bases line up with TRBD2. The CDR3 is CATLNRASGRAGENEQFF. The DNA of the CDR3 is TGTGCCACCCTGAACCGGGCTAGCGGGAGGGCCGGTGAGAATGAGCAGTTCTTC.